Listed below are T cell receptor beta chains from one sample, sequenced in a study of naive and memory T cell subsets. TCRdb analysed the 5' RACE reads with MiXCR anew, one entry per CDR3 protein. The sample consists of about 62,000 distinct CDR3 sequences, 8% of them appearing once. The receptors shown here come from a female donor in good health. Each CDR3 is given with its conserved first and last residue. D genes are given only for firm matches. Some rows have no size entry. The others give once, few or many, or a class for an expanded clone.

TRBD1 | few | TRBJ1-6 | TRBV20-1 | CSARTTGINSPLHF | TGCAGTGCTAGGACGACAGGGATAAATTCACCCCTCCACTTT
TRBD1 | few | TRBJ1-6 | TRBV27 | CASSPRTRGRNNSPLHF | TGTGCCAGCAGTCCACGGACTAGGGGGCGAAATAATTCACCCCTCCACTTT
TRBD1 | - | TRBJ1-2 | TRBV6-6 | CASSFHRDRGLADGYTF | TGTGCCAGCAGTTTCCACCGGGACAGGGGGCTTGCAGACGGCTACACCTTC
- | - | TRBJ2-5 | TRBV12-3/TRBV12-4 | CASTGGLRETQYF | TGTGCCAGCACCGGAGGATTGAGGGAGACCCAGTACTTC
- | few | TRBJ1-2 | TRBV11-2 | CASSPSPGELGYTF | TGTGCCAGCAGCCCCTCTCCAGGGGAACTTGGCTACACCTTC
TRBD2 | few | TRBJ2-5 | TRBV4-1 | CASSQYSRGGQETQYF | TGCGCCAGCAGCCAATATTCCCGGGGGGGCCAAGAGACCCAGTACTTC
- | - | TRBJ2-2 | TRBV12-3/TRBV12-4 | CATPLGGGLSGELFF | TGTGCCACACCTCTTGGGGGGGGCCTATCCGGGGAGCTGTTTTTT
- | few | TRBJ1-5 | TRBV6-1 | CASSGEYGASSNQPQHF | TGTGCCAGCAGTGGGGAATACGGGGCAAGTAGCAATCAGCCCCAGCATTTT
- | many | TRBJ1-1 | TRBV20-1 | CSARDPSRGTEAFF | TGCAGTGCTAGAGACCCCTCGAGGGGCACTGAAGCTTTCTTT
TRBD2 | few | TRBJ2-7 | TRBV5-1 | CASSLPSGITYEQYF | TGCGCCAGCAGCTTGCCTAGCGGCATCACCTACGAGCAGTACTTC
- | many | TRBJ1-2 | TRBV20-1 | CSARDGDIKYGYTF | TGCAGTGCTAGAGATGGGGACATAAAGTATGGCTACACCTTC
- | many | TRBJ1-1 | TRBV29-1 | CSVADRLNTEAFF | TGCAGCGTTGCGGACAGACTAAACACTGAAGCTTTCTTT
- | many | TRBJ2-1 | TRBV29-1 | CSVGSATYNEQFF | TGCAGCGTTGGTAGCGCCACCTACAATGAGCAGTTCTTC
- | - | TRBJ1-5 | TRBV6-5 | CASSYGGQNQPQHF | TGTGCCAGCAGTTACGGAGGACAGAATCAGCCCCAGCATTTT
- | - | TRBJ2-3 | TRBV7-3 | CASSLTPGTSRDTQYF | TGTGCCAGCAGCTTAACGCCCGGGACATCAAGAGATACGCAGTATTTT